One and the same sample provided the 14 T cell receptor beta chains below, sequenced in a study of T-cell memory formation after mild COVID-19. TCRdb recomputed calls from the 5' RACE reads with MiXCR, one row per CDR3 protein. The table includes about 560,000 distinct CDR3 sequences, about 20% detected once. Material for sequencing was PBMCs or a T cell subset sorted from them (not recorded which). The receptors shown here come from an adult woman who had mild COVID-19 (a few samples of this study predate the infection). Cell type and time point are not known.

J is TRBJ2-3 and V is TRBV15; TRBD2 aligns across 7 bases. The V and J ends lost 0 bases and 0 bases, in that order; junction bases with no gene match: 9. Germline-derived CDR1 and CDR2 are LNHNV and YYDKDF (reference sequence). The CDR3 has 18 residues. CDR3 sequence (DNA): TGTGCCACCAGCAGAGATCTGAAGGGTAGCGGGAGCACAGATACGCAGTATTTT. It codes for CATSRDLKGSGSTDTQYF.

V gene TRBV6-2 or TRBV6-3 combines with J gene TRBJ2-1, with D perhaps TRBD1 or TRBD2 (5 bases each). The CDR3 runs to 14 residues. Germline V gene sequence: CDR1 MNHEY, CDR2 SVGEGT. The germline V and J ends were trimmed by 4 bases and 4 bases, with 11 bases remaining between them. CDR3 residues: CASSFWDLYNEQFF. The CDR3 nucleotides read TGTGCCAGCAGTTTCTGGGACCTATACAATGAGCAGTTCTTC.

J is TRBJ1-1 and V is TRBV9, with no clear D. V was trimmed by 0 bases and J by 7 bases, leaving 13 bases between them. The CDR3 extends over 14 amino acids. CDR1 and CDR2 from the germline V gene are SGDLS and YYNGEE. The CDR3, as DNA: TGTGCCAGCAGCGTAGAACCCACGACCGATGAAGCTTTCTTT. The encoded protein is CASSVEPTTDEAFF.

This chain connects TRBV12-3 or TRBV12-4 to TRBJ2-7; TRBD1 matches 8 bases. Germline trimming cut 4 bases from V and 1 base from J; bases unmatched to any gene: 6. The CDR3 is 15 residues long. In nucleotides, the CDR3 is TGTGCCAGCAGTTACCGGACAGGGACATCCTACGAGCAGTACTTC. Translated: CASSYRTGTSYEQYF.

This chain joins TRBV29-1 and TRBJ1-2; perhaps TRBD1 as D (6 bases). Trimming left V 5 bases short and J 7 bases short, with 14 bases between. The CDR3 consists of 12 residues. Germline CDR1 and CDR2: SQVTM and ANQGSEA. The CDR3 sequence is CSVPQGLPGYTF. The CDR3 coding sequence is TGCAGCGTTCCACAGGGCCTCCCTGGCTACACCTTC.

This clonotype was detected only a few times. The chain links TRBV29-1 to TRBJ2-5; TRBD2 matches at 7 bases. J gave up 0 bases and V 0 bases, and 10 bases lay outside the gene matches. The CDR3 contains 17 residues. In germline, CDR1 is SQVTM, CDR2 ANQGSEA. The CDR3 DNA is TGCAGCGTTGAAGAAGGTCTAGCGGAATGGTACCAAGAGACCCAGTACTTC. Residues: CSVEEGLAEWYQETQYF.

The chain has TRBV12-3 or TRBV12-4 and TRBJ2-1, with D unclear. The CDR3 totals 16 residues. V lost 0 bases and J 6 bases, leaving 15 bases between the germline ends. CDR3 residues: CASSLAHAKLSNEQFF. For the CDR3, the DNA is TGTGCCAGCAGTTTAGCGCATGCTAAACTGAGCAATGAGCAGTTCTTC.

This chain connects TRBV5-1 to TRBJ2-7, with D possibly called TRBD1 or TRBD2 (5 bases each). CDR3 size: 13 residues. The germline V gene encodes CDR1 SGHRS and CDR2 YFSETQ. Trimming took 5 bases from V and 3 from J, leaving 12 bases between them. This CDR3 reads CASSYGAGYEQYF. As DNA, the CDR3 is TGCGCCAGCAGTTACGGGGCCGGCTACGAGCAGTACTTC.

The CDR3 region is CASSLGLAGLYQETQYF. CDR3 DNA sequence: TGTGCCAGCAGCTTGGGACTAGCGGGATTGTACCAAGAGACCCAGTACTTC. V and J are TRBV5-5 and TRBJ2-5, with 11 bases identical to TRBD2. This CDR3 has 17 residues. The germline V gene encodes CDR1 SGHKS and CDR2 YYEKEE (reference sequence). V shed 0 bases, J shed 0 bases, and the junction held 4 bases outside the gene matches.

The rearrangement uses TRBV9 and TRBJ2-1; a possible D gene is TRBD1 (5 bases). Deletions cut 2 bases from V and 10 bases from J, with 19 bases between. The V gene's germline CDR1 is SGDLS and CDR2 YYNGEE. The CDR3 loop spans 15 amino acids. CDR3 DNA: TGTGCCAGCAGCGTCACTTCCCTGGACGGACAAGAGCAGTTCTTC. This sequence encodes CASSVTSLDGQEQFF.

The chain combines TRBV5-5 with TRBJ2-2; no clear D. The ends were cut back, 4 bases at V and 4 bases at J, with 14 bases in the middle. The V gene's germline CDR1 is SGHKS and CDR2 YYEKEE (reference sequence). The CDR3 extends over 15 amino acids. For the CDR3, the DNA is TGTGCCAGCAGCCCTCAAATTAGACCCACCGGGGAGCTGTTTTTT. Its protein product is CASSPQIRPTGELFF.

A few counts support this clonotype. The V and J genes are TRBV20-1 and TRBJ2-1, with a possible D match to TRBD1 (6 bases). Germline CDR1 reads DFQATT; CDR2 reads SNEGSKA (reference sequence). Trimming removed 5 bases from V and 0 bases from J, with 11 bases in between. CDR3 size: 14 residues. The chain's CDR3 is CSAGGLSSYNEQFF. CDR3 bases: TGCAGTGCTGGGGGCCTAAGCTCCTACAATGAGCAGTTCTTC.

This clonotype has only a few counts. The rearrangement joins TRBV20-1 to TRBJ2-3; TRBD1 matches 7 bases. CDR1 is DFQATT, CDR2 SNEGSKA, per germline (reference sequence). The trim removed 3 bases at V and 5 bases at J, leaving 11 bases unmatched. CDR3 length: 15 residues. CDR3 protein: CSARELDRDEDTQYF. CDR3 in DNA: TGCAGTGCTAGGGAATTAGACAGGGACGAAGATACGCAGTATTTT.

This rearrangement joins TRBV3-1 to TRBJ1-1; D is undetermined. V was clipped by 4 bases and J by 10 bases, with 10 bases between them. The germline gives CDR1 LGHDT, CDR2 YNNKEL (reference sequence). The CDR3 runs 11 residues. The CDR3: CASSPGGAAFF. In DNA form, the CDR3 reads TGTGCCAGCAGCCCTGGTGGTGCAGCTTTCTTT.